The 10 T cell receptor beta chains in this list originate from one sample, sequenced in a study of Ad26.COV2.S vaccination and SARS-CoV-2 variants. TCRdb's table, derived via immunoSEQ multiplex PCR, lists solely in-frame clones and lacks some. The sample has 350,000 to 550,000 clones, about 88% seen once. The treatment denotes: roughly 19 received Ad26.COV2.S at low or high dose, single or two shots; roughly five received placebo; per-sample allocation not given. Sampling was performed 63 days after the first vaccine or placebo injection. Source: peripheral blood, taken in a trial of Ad26.COV2.S vaccine versus placebo. These receptors were obtained from a person aged 18-60 years who received the Ad26.COV2.S COVID-19 vaccine or a placebo.

The V gene is TRBV18, the J gene TRBJ2-2, with D possibly matching TRBD1 (6 bases). This CDR3 comprises 16 residues. Trimming took 6 bases from V and 5 from J, leaving 19 bases between them. Germline loops: CDR1 KGHSH, CDR2 LQKENI. Here the CDR3 DNA reads TGTGCCAGCTCGCTGAAGGGCAGGGGCTTTACCGGGGAGCTGTTTTTT. Encoded protein: CASSLKGRGFTGELFF. The variable domain in full, completed from reference TRBV18 and TRBJ2-2, reads NAGVMQNPRHLVRRRGQEARLRCSPMKGHSHVYWYRQLPEEGLKFMVYLQKENIIDESGMPKERFSAEFPKEGPSILRIQQVVRGDSAAYFCASSLKGRGFTGELFFGEGSRLTVL.

This chain uses TRBV7-2 with TRBJ2-3; possibly TRBD2 for D (6 bases). V dropped 1 base and J dropped 7 bases, with 15 bases sitting between them. This CDR3 has 15 amino acids. CDR1 is SGHTA, CDR2 FQGNSA, per germline. CDR3 sequence (DNA): TGTGCCAGCAGCTTAGTTCGGAGGGCGAGGAATACGCAGTATTTT. Translating gives CASSLVRRARNTQYF.

This chain uses TRBV29-1 with TRBJ2-5, with D tentatively TRBD2 (6 bases). The germline gives CDR1 SQVTM, CDR2 ANQGSEA. The ends were cut back, 3 bases at V and 5 bases at J, with 10 bases in the middle. The CDR3 is 12 amino acids. Here the CDR3 DNA reads TGCAGCGTTGAGTCTCGGGGGGAGACCCAGTACTTC. Its protein is CSVESRGETQYF.

The chain is built from TRBV4-3 and TRBJ2-1; TRBD1 matches 10 bases. CDR1 and CDR2 (germline): LGHNA, YSLEER. The V gene end was trimmed by 4 bases and the J gene end by 6 bases; junction bases not matched to a gene: 3. The CDR3 contains 14 residues. CDR3 coding DNA: TGCGCCAGCAGCCCCCGGACAGGGGGCAATGAGCAGTTCTTC. Translated: CASSPRTGGNEQFF.

The count of this clone is one. The CDR3 reads CGTGDSGANVLTF. CDR3 DNA sequence: TGTGGGACAGGGGACTCTGGGGCCAACGTCCTGACTTTC. The chain uses TRBV6-5 and TRBJ2-6, with TRBD1 matching 9 bases. Germline CDR1 is MNHEY and CDR2 is SVGAGI. This CDR3 contains 13 residues.

CDR3 coding DNA: TGCAGTGCTAGTCCCGCCAACTACGAGCAGTACTTC. Translated, it gives CSASPANYEQYF. The chain combines TRBV20-1 with TRBJ2-7; D is ambiguous. Trimming took off 3 bases at V and 3 bases at J, with 9 bases between the two ends. CDR3 length: 12 residues. CDR1 and CDR2 from the germline V gene are DFQATT and SNEGSKA (reference sequence).

The J gene is TRBJ2-1, the V gene TRBV6-2 or TRBV6-3; D remains unclear. Germline lookup yields CDR1 MNHEY and CDR2 SVGEGT. The CDR3 consists of 12 residues. Trimming left V 6 bases short and J 5 bases short, with 8 bases between. The CDR3: CASSRLNNEQFF. The CDR3 DNA is TGTGCCAGCAGCCGACTGAACAATGAGCAGTTCTTC.

The rearrangement joins TRBV7-2 to TRBJ2-7, with D hard to call. The germline CDR1 and CDR2 sequences are SGHTA and FQGNSA. CDR3 length equals 15 residues. V shed 5 bases and J shed 0 bases, with 14 bases lying between them. CDR3 sequence: CASSLGRPGSYEQYF. CDR3 coding DNA: TGTGCCAGCAGCCTCGGACGGCCCGGCTCCTACGAGCAGTACTTC.

There are a few counts of this clone. The gene calls are TRBV7-3 and TRBJ1-6, with no clear D. With 3 bases removed from V and 7 bases from J, the gap between germline ends came to 7 bases. CDR1 is SGHTA, CDR2 FQGTGA, per germline. There are 13 residues in the CDR3. DNA of the CDR3: TGTGCCAGCAGCTTTGATCTAAATTCACCCCTCCACTTT. Its protein product is CASSFDLNSPLHF.

CDR3 region: CASSLQPEETQYF. The CDR3 coding sequence is TGTGCCAGCAGCTTACAACCTGAAGAGACCCAGTACTTC. The rearrangement joins TRBV7-3 to TRBJ2-5; no clear D gene. The germline gives CDR1 SGHTA, CDR2 FQGTGA. Trimming shortened V by 2 bases and J by 3 bases, and 7 bases separated the two germline ends. The length of the CDR3 is 13 residues. Using reference TRBV7-3 and TRBJ2-5 for the parts outside the CDR3, the full variable domain is GAGVSQTPSNKVTEKGKYVELRCDPISGHTALYWYRQSLGQGPEFLIYFQGTGAADDSGLPNDRFFAVRPEGSVSTLKIQRTERGDSAVYLCASSLQPEETQYFGPGTRLLVL.